Presented here are 17 T cell receptor beta chains from one specimen sequenced in a study of cytomegalovirus exposure and HLA in healthy donors. Some clones are missing from TCRdb's copy, which holds only in-frame ones; the method was immunoSEQ multiplex PCR. Of 150,000 to 200,000 clones listed, more than 75% are singletons. Material for sequencing was PBMCs. All receptors come from a man aged 18 to 29 in good health and CMV-seropositive.

This sequence joins TRBV4-2 and TRBJ2-1, with 10 bases matching TRBD2. The germline CDR1 and CDR2 sequences are LGHNA and YNFKEQ. V shed 6 bases, J shed 4 bases, and the junction held 6 bases outside the gene matches. There are 15 residues in the CDR3. Written as DNA, the CDR3 is TGTGCCAGCAGTCACCTAGCGGGGGAATACAATGAGCAGTTCTTC. Translating gives CASSHLAGEYNEQFF.

The genes are TRBV13 and TRBJ2-2; TRBD2 aligns across 11 bases. V dropped 5 bases and J dropped 4; count of bases not matched to a gene: 6. The CDR3 runs to 16 residues. Per the germline V gene, CDR1 is PRHDT and CDR2 is FYEKMQ (reference sequence). Here the CDR3 reads CASSTGGLAATGELFF. The DNA of the CDR3 is TGTGCCAGCAGCACGGGGGGACTAGCGGCCACCGGGGAGCTGTTTTTT.

V and J are TRBV28 and TRBJ2-7, with TRBD1 identical over 8 bases. Looked up from germline, CDR1 is MDHEN and CDR2 is SYDVKM. V lost 6 bases to trimming and J lost 0 bases; unmatched junction nucleotides: 7. CDR3 size: 15 residues. This CDR3 is CASRFTGGSSYEQYF. The CDR3 DNA reads TGTGCCAGCAGGTTTACAGGGGGGAGCTCCTACGAGCAGTACTTC.

V usage is TRBV27 and J usage is TRBJ2-1; TRBD2 aligns across 9 bases. The germline V gene has CDR1 MNHEY and CDR2 SMNVEV (reference sequence). The CDR3 sequence is 16 residues long. V lost 0 bases and J lost 6; bases outside the gene matches: 6. The CDR3 coding sequence is TGTGCCAGCAGTTTATCGGCGGGAGGGCCCGTCAATGAGCAGTTCTTC. Protein: CASSLSAGGPVNEQFF.

This chain connects TRBV4-1 to TRBJ1-2, with a possible D match to TRBD1 (6 bases). There are 13 residues in the CDR3. Germline lookup yields CDR1 MGHRA and CDR2 YSYEKL. V lost 10 bases and J 0 bases, leaving 12 bases between the germline ends. This CDR3 reads CATAPGANYGYTF. DNA for the CDR3: TGCGCCACCGCACCAGGGGCTAACTATGGCTACACCTTC.

The chain recombines TRBV4-3 with TRBJ2-3; 12 nucleotides line up with TRBD2. The CDR3 has 19 residues. Germline V gene data show CDR1 as LGHNA and CDR2 as YSLEER. The V segment lost 3 bases and the J segment 3 bases; nucleotides outside the gene matches: 13. CDR3: CASSQDETSGSLWTDTQYF. CDR3 DNA: TGCGCCAGCAGCCAGGATGAGACTAGCGGGAGTCTTTGGACAGATACGCAGTATTTT.

V gene TRBV5-4 combines with J gene TRBJ1-2, with a tentative D call TRBD1 (5 bases). Germline-derived CDR1 and CDR2 are SGHNT and YYREEE (reference sequence). The CDR3 contains 16 residues. The ends were cut back, 4 bases at V and 4 bases at J, with 20 bases in the middle. Here the CDR3 DNA reads TGTGCCAGCAGCCCCTCCGTTGCTGCTGGGGCCTATGGCTACACCTTC. Translated: CASSPSVAAGAYGYTF.

The chain links TRBV9 to TRBJ2-7; 13 bases are a match to TRBD2. With V trimmed by 3 bases and J by 4 bases, 1 base remained unmatched. The CDR3 has 14 amino acids. Germline V gene lookup returns CDR1 SGDLS and CDR2 YYNGEE. The CDR3 region is CASSGTSGGYEQYF. The CDR3 DNA sequence: TGTGCCAGCAGCGGGACTAGCGGGGGATACGAGCAGTACTTC.

The gene calls are TRBV18 and TRBJ1-2; 8 bases fit TRBD1. Germline V gene lookup returns CDR1 KGHSH and CDR2 LQKENI. Germline trimming cut 6 bases from V and 7 bases from J; bases unmatched to any gene: 10. The CDR3 contains 14 residues. The CDR3 DNA sequence: TGTGCCAGCTCGTCTACAGACAGGGGTGGTGGCTACACCTTC. It is translated as CASSSTDRGGGYTF. Full variable domain (rest looked up from reference TRBV18 and TRBJ1-2): NAGVMQNPRHLVRRRGQEARLRCSPMKGHSHVYWYRQLPEEGLKFMVYLQKENIIDESGMPKERFSAEFPKEGPSILRIQQVVRGDSAAYFCASSSTDRGGGYTFGSGTRLTVV.

The V gene is TRBV7-9, the J gene TRBJ1-6; tentative D call: TRBD1 (6 bases). Germline CDR1 is SEHNR and CDR2 is FQNEAQ (reference sequence). With 5 bases removed from V and 7 bases from J, the gap between germline ends came to 15 bases. The length of the CDR3 is 15 residues. The CDR3 bases are TGTGCCAGCAGCCGCCGGGACACTAACAATTCACCCCTCCACTTT. It codes for CASSRRDTNNSPLHF.

CDR3 coding DNA: TGTGCCAGCAGCTCCACCTACTGGGGAGATGTTCTCGATCAGCCCCAGCATTTT. This translates into CASSSTYWGDVLDQPQHF. The rearrangement links TRBV7-2 to TRBJ1-5; the D is unclear. V was cut by 4 bases and J by 5 bases, with 24 bases left in between. CDR1 is SGHTA and CDR2 is FQGNSA in the germline V gene. This CDR3 region has 18 residues.

The V call is TRBV5-4, the J call TRBJ1-2; D not certain. Trimming shortened V by 4 bases and J by 4 bases, and 17 bases separated the two germline ends. Germline V lookup: CDR1 SGHNT, CDR2 YYREEE (reference sequence). There are 15 residues in the CDR3. The CDR3 coding sequence is TGTGCCAGCAGCCATAGGATAGACGGAGCCTATGGCTACACCTTC. The encoded protein is CASSHRIDGAYGYTF.

This chain joins TRBV18 and TRBJ2-5; a possible D gene is TRBD2 (7 bases). The CDR3 contains 17 residues. Germline V gene lookup returns CDR1 KGHSH and CDR2 LQKENI. V was trimmed by 3 bases and J by 5 bases, leaving 22 bases between them. CDR3 amino acids: CASSPKSRGGGTETQYF. DNA for the CDR3: TGTGCCAGCTCACCCAAGAGTCGCGGGGGCGGGACGGAGACCCAGTACTTC.

The V and J genes are TRBV14 and TRBJ2-7, with 9 bases fitting TRBD2. Germline CDR1 reads SGHDN; CDR2 reads FVKESK. V trimming: 6 bases; J trimming: 2 bases; junction bases outside the gene matches: 2. The CDR3 is made up of 13 amino acids. The CDR3 sequence: CASRASGTYEQYF. CDR3 coding DNA: TGTGCCAGCAGAGCTAGCGGGACCTACGAGCAGTACTTC.

The V gene is TRBV2, the J gene TRBJ2-7; the match to TRBD2 covers 10 bases. J gave up 2 bases and V 4 bases, and 2 bases lay outside the gene matches. Germline CDR1 is SNHLY and CDR2 is FYNNEI. The CDR3 is 14 residues long. CDR3: CASSVAGGPYEQYF. DNA for the CDR3: TGTGCCAGCAGTGTAGCGGGGGGACCCTACGAGCAGTACTTC.

The chain links TRBV7-8 to TRBJ2-3, with 14 bases matching TRBD2. The V and J ends lost 7 bases and 2 bases, in that order; junction bases with no gene match: 8. Germline V CDR1 and CDR2: SGHVS, FQNEAQ. The CDR3 spans 17 residues. CDR3 region: CASIGLAGGFTTDTQYF. The CDR3 DNA reads as TGTGCCAGCATTGGACTAGCGGGGGGATTTACCACAGATACGCAGTATTTT.

The V call is TRBV13, the J call TRBJ2-2; D unclear. This CDR3 region has 16 residues. V lost 3 bases, J lost 0 bases, and 11 bases lay in between. Germline CDR1 reads PRHDT; CDR2 reads FYEKMQ (reference sequence). As DNA, the CDR3 is TGTGCCAGCAGCTTCTGGTCACAAACGAACACCGGGGAGCTGTTTTTT. Protein: CASSFWSQTNTGELFF.